The T cell receptor (beta chain) under discussion was sequenced for a study of control samples from healthy donors and cancer patients. The V gene lost 7 bases and the J gene lost 9 bases, with 16 bases spanning the gap. This CDR3 comprises 13 residues. TCRdb's copy holds only in-frame clones and misses some; the assay was immunoSEQ multiplex PCR. The profile shows about 120,000 clones, 87% of them singletons. The chain couples TRBV12-3 or TRBV12-4 to TRBJ2-1; D not resolved. The specimen was blood. This TCR was sampled from a man in his late teens or twenties in good health. The CDR3 here is CASTERVRGEQFF. In nucleotides, the CDR3 is TGTGCCAGCACCGAAAGAGTTCGAGGTGAGCAGTTCTTC.